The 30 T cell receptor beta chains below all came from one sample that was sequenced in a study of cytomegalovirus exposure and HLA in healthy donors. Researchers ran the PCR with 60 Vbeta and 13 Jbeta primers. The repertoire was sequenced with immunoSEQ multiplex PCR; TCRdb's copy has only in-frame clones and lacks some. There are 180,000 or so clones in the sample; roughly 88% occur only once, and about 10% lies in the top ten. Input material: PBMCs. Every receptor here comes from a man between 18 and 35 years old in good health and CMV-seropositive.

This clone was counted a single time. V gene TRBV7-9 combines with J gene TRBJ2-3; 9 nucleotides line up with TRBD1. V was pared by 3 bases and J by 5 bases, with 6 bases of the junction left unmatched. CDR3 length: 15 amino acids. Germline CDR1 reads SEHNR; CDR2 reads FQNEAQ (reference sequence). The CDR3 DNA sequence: TGTGCCAGCAGCTTTGGGGACAGGGTAGTAGATACGCAGTATTTT. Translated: CASSFGDRVVDTQYF.

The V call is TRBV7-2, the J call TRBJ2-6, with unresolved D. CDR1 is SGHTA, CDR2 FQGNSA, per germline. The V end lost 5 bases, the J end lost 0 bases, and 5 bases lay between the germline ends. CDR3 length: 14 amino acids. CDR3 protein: CASSQASGANVLTF. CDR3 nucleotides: TGTGCCAGCAGCCAGGCCTCTGGGGCCAACGTCCTGACTTTC. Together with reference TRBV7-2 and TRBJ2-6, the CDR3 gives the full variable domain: GAGVSQSPSNKVTEKGKDVELRCDPISGHTALYWYRQSLGQGLEFLIYFQGNSAPDKSGLPSDRFSAERTGGSVSTLTIQRTQQEDSAVYLCASSQASGANVLTFGAGSRLTVL.

In nucleotides, the CDR3 is TGTGCCAGCAGGGGACAGGGGGCTCCCGACTGGGGGTGGACAGATACGCAGTATTTT. Its translation is CASRGQGAPDWGWTDTQYF. The genes are TRBV6-4 and TRBJ2-3, with 12 bases aligning to TRBD1. This CDR3 contains 19 residues. V lost 6 bases to trimming and J lost 3 bases; unmatched junction nucleotides: 16. The V gene's germline CDR1 is MRHNA and CDR2 SNTAGT.

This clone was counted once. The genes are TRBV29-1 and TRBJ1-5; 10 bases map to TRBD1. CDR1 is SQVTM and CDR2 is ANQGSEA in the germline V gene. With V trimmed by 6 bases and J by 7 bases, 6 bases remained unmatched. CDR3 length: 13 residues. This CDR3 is CSVETGGGQPQHF. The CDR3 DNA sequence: TGCAGCGTCGAGACAGGGGGCGGACAGCCCCAGCATTTT. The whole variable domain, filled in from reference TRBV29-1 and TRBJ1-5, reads SAVISQKPSRDICQRGTSLTIQCQVDSQVTMMFWYRQQPGQSLTLIATANQGSEATYESGFVIDKFPISRPNLTFSTLTVSNMSPEDSSIYLCSVETGGGQPQHFGDGTRLSIL.

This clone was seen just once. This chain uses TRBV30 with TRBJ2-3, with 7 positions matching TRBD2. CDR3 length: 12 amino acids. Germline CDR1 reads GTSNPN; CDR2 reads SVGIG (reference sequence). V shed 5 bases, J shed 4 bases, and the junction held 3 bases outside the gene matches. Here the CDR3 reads CAWGGSPDTQYF. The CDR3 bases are TGTGCCTGGGGCGGGAGCCCAGATACGCAGTATTTT.

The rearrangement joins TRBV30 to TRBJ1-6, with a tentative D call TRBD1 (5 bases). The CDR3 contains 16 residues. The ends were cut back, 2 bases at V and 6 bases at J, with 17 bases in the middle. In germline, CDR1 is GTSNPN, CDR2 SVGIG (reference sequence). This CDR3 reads CAWSWGRGRSNSPLHF. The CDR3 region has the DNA TGTGCCTGGAGTTGGGGCCGCGGGAGGAGTAATTCACCCCTCCACTTT.

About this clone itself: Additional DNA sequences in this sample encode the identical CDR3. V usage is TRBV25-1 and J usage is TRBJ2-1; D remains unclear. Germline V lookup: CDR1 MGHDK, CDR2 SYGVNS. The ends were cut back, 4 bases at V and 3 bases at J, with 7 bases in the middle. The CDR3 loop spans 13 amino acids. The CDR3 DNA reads TGTGCCAGCAGTGCCCCGGGCTACAATGAGCAGTTCTTC. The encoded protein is CASSAPGYNEQFF.

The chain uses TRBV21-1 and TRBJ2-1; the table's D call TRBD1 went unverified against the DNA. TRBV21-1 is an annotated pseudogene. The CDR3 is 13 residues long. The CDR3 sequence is CASSKSDTHRLFF. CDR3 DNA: TGTGCCAGCAGCAAATCCGACACCCACCGTCTGTTCTTC.

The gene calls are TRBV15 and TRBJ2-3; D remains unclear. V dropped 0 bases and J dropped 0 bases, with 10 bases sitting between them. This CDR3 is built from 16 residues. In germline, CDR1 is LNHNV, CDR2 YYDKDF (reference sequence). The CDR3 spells CATSRDQQPSTDTQYF. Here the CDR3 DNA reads TGTGCCACCAGCAGAGATCAACAGCCTAGCACAGATACGCAGTATTTT.

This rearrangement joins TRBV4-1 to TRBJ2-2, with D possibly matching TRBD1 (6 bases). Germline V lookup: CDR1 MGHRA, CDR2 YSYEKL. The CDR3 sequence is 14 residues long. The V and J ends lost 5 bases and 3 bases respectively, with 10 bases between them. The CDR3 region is CASSAGEHTGELFF. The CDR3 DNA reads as TGCGCCAGCAGCGCAGGGGAGCACACCGGGGAGCTGTTTTTT.

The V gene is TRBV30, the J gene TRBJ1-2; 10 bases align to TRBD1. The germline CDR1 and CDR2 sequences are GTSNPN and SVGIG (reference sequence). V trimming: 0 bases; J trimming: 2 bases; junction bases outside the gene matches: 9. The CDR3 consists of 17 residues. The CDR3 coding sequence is TGTGCCTGGAGTGTACCCGGGGACAGGGGTAGAAACTATGGCTACACCTTC. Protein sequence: CAWSVPGDRGRNYGYTF. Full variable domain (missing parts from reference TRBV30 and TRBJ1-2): SQTIHQWPATLVQPVGSPLSLECTVEGTSNPNLYWYRQAAGRGLQLLFYSVGIGQISSEVPQNLSASRPQDRQFILSSKKLLLSDSGFYLCAWSVPGDRGRNYGYTFGSGTRLTVV.

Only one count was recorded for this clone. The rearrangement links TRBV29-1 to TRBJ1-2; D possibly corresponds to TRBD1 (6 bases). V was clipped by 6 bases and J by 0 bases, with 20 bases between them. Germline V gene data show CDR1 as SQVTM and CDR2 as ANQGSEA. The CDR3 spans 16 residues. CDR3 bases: TGCAGCGTGGGGGACAAGGGGAATTCCCCTAACTATGGCTACACCTTC. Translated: CSVGDKGNSPNYGYTF.

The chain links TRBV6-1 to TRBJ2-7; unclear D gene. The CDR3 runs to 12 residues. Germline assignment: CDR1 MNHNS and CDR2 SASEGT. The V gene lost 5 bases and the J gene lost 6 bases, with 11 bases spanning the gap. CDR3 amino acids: CASSFDMGEQYF. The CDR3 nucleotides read TGTGCCAGCAGTTTCGACATGGGCGAGCAGTACTTC.

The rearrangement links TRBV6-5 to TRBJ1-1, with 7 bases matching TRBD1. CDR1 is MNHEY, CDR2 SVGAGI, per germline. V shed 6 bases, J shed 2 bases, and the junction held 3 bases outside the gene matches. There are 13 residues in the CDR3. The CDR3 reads CASSRDSNTEAFF. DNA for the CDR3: TGTGCCAGCAGCCGGGACAGCAACACTGAAGCTTTCTTT.

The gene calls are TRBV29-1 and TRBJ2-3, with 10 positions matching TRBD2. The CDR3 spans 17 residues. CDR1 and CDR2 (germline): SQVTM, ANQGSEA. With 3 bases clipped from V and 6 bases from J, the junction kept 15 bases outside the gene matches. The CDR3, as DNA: TGCAGCGTTGATAATTATGTTGGTAGCGGGGGGAGTGATACGCAGTATTTT. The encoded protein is CSVDNYVGSGGSDTQYF.

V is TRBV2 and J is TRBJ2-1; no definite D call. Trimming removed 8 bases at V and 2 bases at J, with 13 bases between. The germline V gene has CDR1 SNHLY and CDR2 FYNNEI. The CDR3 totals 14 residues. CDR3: CASPNRGPYNEQFF. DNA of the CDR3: TGTGCCAGCCCGAACCGCGGCCCCTACAATGAGCAGTTCTTC.

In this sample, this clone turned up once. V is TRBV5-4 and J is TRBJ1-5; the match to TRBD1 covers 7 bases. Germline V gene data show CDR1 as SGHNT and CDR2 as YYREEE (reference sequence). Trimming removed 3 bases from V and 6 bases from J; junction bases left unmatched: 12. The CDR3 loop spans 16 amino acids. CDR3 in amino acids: CASSSAEGGASQPQHF. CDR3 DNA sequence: TGTGCCAGCAGCTCCGCGGAAGGGGGCGCGAGTCAGCCCCAGCATTTT.

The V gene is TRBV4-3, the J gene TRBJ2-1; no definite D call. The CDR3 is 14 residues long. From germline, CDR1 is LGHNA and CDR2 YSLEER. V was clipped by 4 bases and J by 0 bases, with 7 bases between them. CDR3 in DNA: TGCGCCAGCAGCCTCCGCGGCTCCTACAATGAGCAGTTCTTC. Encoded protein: CASSLRGSYNEQFF.

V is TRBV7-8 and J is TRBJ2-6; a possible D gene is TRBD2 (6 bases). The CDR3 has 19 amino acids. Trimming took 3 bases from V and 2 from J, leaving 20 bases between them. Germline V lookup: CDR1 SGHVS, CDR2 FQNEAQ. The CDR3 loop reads CASSLEGLSVATGANVLTF. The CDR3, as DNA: TGTGCCAGCAGCTTGGAGGGTCTTAGCGTCGCAACTGGGGCCAACGTCCTGACTTTC.

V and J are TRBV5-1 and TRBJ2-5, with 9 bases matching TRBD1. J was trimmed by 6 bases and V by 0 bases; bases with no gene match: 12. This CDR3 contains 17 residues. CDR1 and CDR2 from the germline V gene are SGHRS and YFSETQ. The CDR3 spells CASSLGYRGRSLQTQYF. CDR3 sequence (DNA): TGCGCCAGCAGCTTGGGATACAGGGGGCGATCGTTGCAGACCCAGTACTTC.

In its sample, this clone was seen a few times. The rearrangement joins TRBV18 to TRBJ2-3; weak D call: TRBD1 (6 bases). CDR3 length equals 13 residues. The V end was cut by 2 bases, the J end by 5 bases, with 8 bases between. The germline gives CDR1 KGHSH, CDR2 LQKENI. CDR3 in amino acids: CASSPTGIDTQYF. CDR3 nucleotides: TGTGCCAGCTCACCAACAGGGATAGATACGCAGTATTTT.

In nucleotides, the CDR3 is TGCGCCAGCAGCTTTAGCGGGCCCCCCCTCGAGCAGTACTTC. It encodes CASSFSGPPLEQYF. The chain is built from TRBV5-1 and TRBJ2-7; 7 nucleotides line up with TRBD2. The CDR3 sequence is 14 residues long. Germline V CDR1 and CDR2: SGHRS, YFSETQ. The ends lost 2 bases at V and 6 bases at J; junction bases unmatched: 8.

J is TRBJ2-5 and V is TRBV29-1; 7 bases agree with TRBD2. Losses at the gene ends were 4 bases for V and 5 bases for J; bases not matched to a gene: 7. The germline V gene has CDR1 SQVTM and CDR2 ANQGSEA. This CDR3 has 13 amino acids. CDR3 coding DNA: TGCAGCGTTGTGACTAGCCGGGGGGAGACCCAGTACTTC. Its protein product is CSVVTSRGETQYF.

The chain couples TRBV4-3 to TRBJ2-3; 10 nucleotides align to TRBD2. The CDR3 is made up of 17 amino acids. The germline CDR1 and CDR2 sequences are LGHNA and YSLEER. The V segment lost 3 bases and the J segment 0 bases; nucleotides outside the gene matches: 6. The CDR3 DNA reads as TGCGCCAGCAGCCACGGAACTAGCGGGGCTAGCACAGATACGCAGTATTTT. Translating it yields CASSHGTSGASTDTQYF.

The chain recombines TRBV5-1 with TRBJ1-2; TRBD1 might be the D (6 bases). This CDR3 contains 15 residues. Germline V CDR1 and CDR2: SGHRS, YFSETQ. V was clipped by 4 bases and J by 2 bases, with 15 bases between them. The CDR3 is CASSLAGTSNYGYTF. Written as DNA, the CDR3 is TGCGCCAGCAGCCTAGCCGGGACATCAAACTATGGCTACACCTTC. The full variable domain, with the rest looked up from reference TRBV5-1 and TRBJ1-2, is KAGVTQTPRYLIKTRGQQVTLSCSPISGHRSVSWYQQTPGQGLQFLFEYFSETQRNKGNFPGRFSGRQFSNSRSEMNVSTLELGDSALYLCASSLAGTSNYGYTFGSGTRLTVV.

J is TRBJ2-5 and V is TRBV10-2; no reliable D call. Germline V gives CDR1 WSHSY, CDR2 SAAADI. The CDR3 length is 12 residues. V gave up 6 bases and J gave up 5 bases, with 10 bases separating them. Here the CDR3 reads CASRLYAETQYF. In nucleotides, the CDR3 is TGCGCCAGCAGGTTATACGCGGAGACCCAGTACTTC.

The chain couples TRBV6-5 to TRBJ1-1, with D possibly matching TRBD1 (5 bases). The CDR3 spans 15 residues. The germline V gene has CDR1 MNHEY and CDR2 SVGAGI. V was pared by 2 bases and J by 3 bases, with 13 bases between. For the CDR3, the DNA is TGTGCCAGCAGTTACGCGACAGTGACTTACACTGAAGCTTTCTTT. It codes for CASSYATVTYTEAFF.

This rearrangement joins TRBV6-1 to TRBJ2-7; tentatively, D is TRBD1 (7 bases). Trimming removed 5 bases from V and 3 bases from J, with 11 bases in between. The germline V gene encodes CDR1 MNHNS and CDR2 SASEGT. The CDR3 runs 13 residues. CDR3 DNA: TGTGCCAGCAGTCCAGGGGGGTTCTACGAGCAGTACTTC. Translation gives CASSPGGFYEQYF.

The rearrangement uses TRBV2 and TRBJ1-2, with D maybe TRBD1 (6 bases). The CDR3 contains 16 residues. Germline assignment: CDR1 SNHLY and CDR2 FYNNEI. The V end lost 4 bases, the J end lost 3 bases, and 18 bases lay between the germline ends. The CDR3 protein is CASSGIRTAEHYGYTF. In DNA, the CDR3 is TGTGCCAGCAGTGGTATCCGGACAGCCGAACACTATGGCTACACCTTC. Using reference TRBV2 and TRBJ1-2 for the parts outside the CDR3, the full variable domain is EPEVTQTPSHQVTQMGQEVILRCVPISNHLYFYWYRQILGQKVEFLVSFYNNEISEKSEIFDDQFSVERPDGSNFTLKIRSTKLEDSAMYFCASSGIRTAEHYGYTFGSGTRLTVV.

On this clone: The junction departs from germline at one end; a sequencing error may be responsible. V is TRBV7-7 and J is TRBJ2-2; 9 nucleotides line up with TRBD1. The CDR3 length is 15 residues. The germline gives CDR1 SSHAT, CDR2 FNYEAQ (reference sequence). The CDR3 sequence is CASRAGTGLTGELFF. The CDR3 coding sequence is TGTGCTAGCAGGGCCGGGACAGGGCTCACCGGGGAGCTGTTTTTT.